The next 23 T cell receptor beta chains were all read from a single sample in a study of cytomegalovirus exposure and HLA in healthy donors. The PCR employed 60 Vbeta primers together with 13 Jbeta primers. Produced via immunoSEQ multiplex PCR; TCRdb's table is partial and in-frame only. The table lists about 160,000 clones, 75% of them singletons. Sequenced sample: PBMCs. The receptors come from a woman aged 50 to 60 in good health and CMV-seropositive.

The V and J genes are TRBV15 and TRBJ2-1; TRBD1 matches 8 bases. The CDR3 consists of 13 residues. Germline V gene data show CDR1 as LNHNV and CDR2 as YYDKDF (reference sequence). V shed 3 bases and J 8 bases; nucleotides not matched to a gene: 3. The CDR3 here is CATSRTGEDEQFF. In DNA, the CDR3 is TGTGCCACCAGCAGGACAGGGGAGGATGAGCAGTTCTTC.

The gene calls are TRBV2 and TRBJ2-5; D perhaps matches TRBD2 (7 bases). The CDR3 consists of 14 residues. Germline values: CDR1 SNHLY, CDR2 FYNNEI. V shed 6 bases and J shed 0 bases, with 11 bases lying between them. The CDR3 DNA reads TGTGCCAGCAGGAGGGGGGGGGACCAAGAGACCCAGTACTTC. This encodes CASRRGGDQETQYF. The whole variable domain, filled in from reference TRBV2 and TRBJ2-5, reads EPEVTQTPSHQVTQMGQEVILRCVPISNHLYFYWYRQILGQKVEFLVSFYNNEISEKSEIFDDQFSVERPDGSNFTLKIRSTKLEDSAMYFCASRRGGDQETQYFGPGTRLLVL.

The V call is TRBV2, the J call TRBJ2-1, with a possible D match to TRBD1 (5 bases). Between the trimmed V and J ends, which lost 9 bases and 10 bases, there was a span of 19 bases. CDR3 length equals 13 residues. CDR1 and CDR2 (germline): SNHLY, FYNNEI. The chain's CDR3 is CASTEVPRGEQFF. Here the CDR3 DNA reads TGTGCCAGTACCGAAGTCCCTAGGGGAGAGCAGTTCTTC.

This chain links TRBV7-2 with TRBJ2-7, with 10 positions matching TRBD1. Germline CDR1 SGHTA, CDR2 FQGNSA. This CDR3 contains 17 residues. V lost 3 bases, J lost 4 bases, and 12 bases stayed unmatched. CDR3 bases: TGTGCCAGCAGCTTGGGGGGGACAGGGGCCGGGTTTTACGAGCAGTACTTC. This codes for CASSLGGTGAGFYEQYF.

This sequence joins TRBV5-6 and TRBJ2-7, with D perhaps matching TRBD2 (5 bases). Deletions cut 0 bases from V and 3 bases from J, with 13 bases between. The CDR3 runs 15 residues. Germline CDR1 is SGHDT and CDR2 is YYEEEE. The CDR3 spells CASSLGGRSSYEQYF. The CDR3 DNA reads TGTGCCAGCAGCTTGGGAGGGAGATCGAGCTACGAGCAGTACTTC. Combining the CDR3 with reference TRBV5-6 and TRBJ2-7 gives the whole variable domain DAGVTQSPTHLIKTRGQQVTLRCSPKSGHDTVSWYQQALGQGPQFIFQYYEEEERQRGNFPDRFSGHQFPNYSSELNVNALLLGDSALYLCASSLGGRSSYEQYFGPGTRLTVT.

The chain carries TRBV7-3 and TRBJ1-1; 9 positions match TRBD1. V lost 4 bases, J lost 3 bases, and 6 bases stayed unmatched. CDR1 and CDR2 from the germline V gene are SGHTA and FQGTGA. The CDR3 contains 15 residues. CDR3 sequence: CASSSGTGSDTEAFF. The CDR3, as DNA: TGTGCCAGCAGCTCCGGGACAGGGTCGGACACTGAAGCTTTCTTT.

J is TRBJ1-3 and V is TRBV15; D is unclear. Germline V lookup: CDR1 LNHNV, CDR2 YYDKDF (reference sequence). V lost 0 bases and J lost 4, with 13 bases in between. The CDR3 runs to 16 residues. CDR3 loop: CATSRDQSRGGNTIYF. DNA for the CDR3: TGTGCCACCAGCAGAGATCAATCGAGAGGGGGAAACACCATATATTTT.

This clone was detected many times. J is TRBJ1-1 and V is TRBV2; TRBD1 is a possible D gene (5 bases). The CDR3 has 17 residues. With 9 bases removed from V and 3 bases from J, the gap between germline ends came to 26 bases. Germline assignment: CDR1 SNHLY and CDR2 FYNNEI. DNA for the CDR3: TGTGCCAGTCAAGACCCCTCGGGCGCAGGGCTTGACACTGAAGCTTTCTTT. This sequence encodes CASQDPSGAGLDTEAFF.

The V gene is TRBV18, the J gene TRBJ2-3; 10 bases fit TRBD2. The germline V gene has CDR1 KGHSH and CDR2 LQKENI. Germline trimming cut 5 bases from V and 5 bases from J; bases unmatched to any gene: 4. This CDR3 is 14 amino acids long. CDR3 sequence: CASSGLAVGDTQYF. The CDR3 nucleotides read TGTGCCAGCTCAGGACTAGCGGTTGGAGATACGCAGTATTTT.

This clone occurred a few times. V usage is TRBV9 and J usage is TRBJ1-2; TRBD1 aligns across 9 bases. V shed 3 bases, J shed 7 bases, and the junction held 1 base outside the gene matches. The CDR3 has 12 amino acids. CDR1 is SGDLS, CDR2 YYNGEE, per germline. CDR3 sequence: CASSATGGGYTF. Written as DNA, the CDR3 is TGTGCCAGCAGCGCGACAGGGGGTGGCTACACCTTC.

This clone has just one count. At the DNA level, this CDR3 is encoded by other sequences in the same sample as well. The chain has TRBV20-1 and TRBJ2-1; tentatively, D is TRBD2 (6 bases). The CDR3 has 11 amino acids. V was shortened by 3 bases and J by 6 bases, with 6 bases between the two germline ends. The germline CDR1 and CDR2 sequences are DFQATT and SNEGSKA (reference sequence). The CDR3 DNA follows: TGCAGTGCTAGCGGGGGCAATGAGCAGTTCTTC. The encoded protein is CSASGGNEQFF.

This clone was counted a few times. The V and J genes are TRBV18 and TRBJ1-6, with D uncertain. This CDR3 has 17 residues. Germline V gene sequence: CDR1 KGHSH, CDR2 LQKENI. The V gene lost 3 bases and the J gene lost 7 bases, with 19 bases spanning the gap. CDR3 nucleotides: TGTGCCAGCTCACCTTTACCGGGATCCGCTCCGAATTCACCCCTCCACTTT. Protein sequence: CASSPLPGSAPNSPLHF.

The genes are TRBV2 and TRBJ1-1, with D hard to call. V dropped 3 bases and J dropped 3 bases, with 8 bases sitting between them. The CDR3 has 13 residues. Germline CDR1 SNHLY, CDR2 FYNNEI. The CDR3 loop is CASSDLEDTEAFF. The CDR3 nucleotides read TGTGCCAGCAGTGATCTGGAGGACACTGAAGCTTTCTTT.

V usage is TRBV7-9 and J usage is TRBJ1-6; a weak D match, TRBD1 (6 bases). The CDR3 runs to 14 residues. Germline CDR1 SEHNR, CDR2 FQNEAQ (reference sequence). The V end lost 5 bases, the J end lost 5 bases, and 10 bases lay between the germline ends. The DNA for the CDR3 is TGTGCCAGCAGCACCCGGACAGATAATTCACCCCTCCACTTT. It specifies CASSTRTDNSPLHF.

The chain links TRBV18 to TRBJ1-4, with D tentatively TRBD1 (5 bases). The CDR3 consists of 16 residues. Trimming removed 2 bases at V and 7 bases at J, with 17 bases between. CDR1 and CDR2 (germline): KGHSH, LQKENI. The CDR3 spells CASSPNPQGTGEKLFF. The CDR3 bases are TGTGCCAGCTCACCAAATCCCCAGGGAACGGGTGAAAAACTGTTTTTT.

This chain connects TRBV7-8 to TRBJ1-1; 9 nucleotides align to TRBD1. Germline CDR1 and CDR2: SGHVS and FQNEAQ. CDR3 length equals 15 residues. V lost 4 bases and J lost 1; bases outside the gene matches: 4. DNA for the CDR3: TGTGCCAGCAGCTCACAGGGGGCAGAGAACACTGAAGCTTTCTTT. Its protein is CASSSQGAENTEAFF.

This clone was recorded a few times. The CDR3 sequence: CATSRGLGGGTSGETQYF. The CDR3 region has the DNA TGTGCCACCAGCAGAGGTCTGGGGGGTGGGACCAGTGGGGAGACCCAGTACTTC. The rearrangement joins TRBV15 to TRBJ2-5; a possible D gene is TRBD2 (6 bases). Trimming cost V 1 base and J 5 bases, with 23 bases left between them. Looked up from germline, CDR1 is LNHNV and CDR2 is YYDKDF (reference sequence). The CDR3 spans 18 residues.

The V gene is TRBV7-6, the J gene TRBJ1-2; TRBD1 might be the D (5 bases). The CDR3 extends over 14 amino acids. CDR1 and CDR2 (germline): SGHVS, FNYEAQ. V was shortened by 2 bases and J by 7 bases, with 14 bases between the two germline ends. The CDR3 reads CASSLTDKGLGYTF. CDR3 sequence (DNA): TGTGCCAGCAGCTTAACAGACAAGGGGCTTGGCTACACCTTC.

This clone was seen a handful of times. The V call is TRBV7-9, the J call TRBJ2-5; 10 bases align to TRBD1. The last part of the DNA fits TRBJ2-7 better; the J call may be wrong. The germline gives CDR1 SEHNR, CDR2 FQNEAQ (reference sequence). There are 15 residues in the CDR3. The chain's CDR3 is CASSQRGQGVNEQYF. The DNA for the CDR3 is TGTGCCAGCAGTCAAAGAGGACAGGGGGTCAACGAGCAGTACTTC.

V and J are TRBV27 and TRBJ1-6; tentative D call: TRBD1 (5 bases). V lost 5 bases, J lost 5 bases, and 10 bases lay in between. CDR1 is MNHEY and CDR2 is SMNVEV in the germline V gene (reference sequence). The CDR3 is made up of 14 amino acids. The CDR3 nucleotides are TGTGCCAGCAGTCAGGGTCCGGATAATTCACCCCTCCACTTT. It yields the protein CASSQGPDNSPLHF.

About this clone: Germline is not matched at one junction end, which may reflect a read error. This sequence joins TRBV7-9 and TRBJ2-6; 8 positions agree with TRBD1. The CDR3 is 15 residues long. From germline, CDR1 is SEHNR and CDR2 FQNEAQ (reference sequence). CDR3 region: CSSSQGASGANVLTF. CDR3 nucleotides: TGTTCCAGCAGCCAGGGGGCGTCTGGGGCCAACGTCCTGACTTTC.

The rearrangement joins TRBV2 to TRBJ1-5; unclear D gene. The CDR3 has 14 amino acids. Looked up from germline, CDR1 is SNHLY and CDR2 is FYNNEI. V lost 3 bases to trimming and J lost 4 bases, with 10 bases between them. The CDR3 coding sequence is TGTGCCAGCAGTGAGAGCACGAGGAATCAGCCCCAGCATTTT. Protein sequence: CASSESTRNQPQHF.

The chain recombines TRBV18 with TRBJ2-5; D unresolved. Germline V gene data show CDR1 as KGHSH and CDR2 as LQKENI. The CDR3 has 13 residues. V dropped 3 bases and J dropped 2 bases, with 7 bases sitting between them. DNA of the CDR3: TGTGCCAGCTCACCGCGAGGACAAGAGACCCAGTACTTC. Protein: CASSPRGQETQYF.